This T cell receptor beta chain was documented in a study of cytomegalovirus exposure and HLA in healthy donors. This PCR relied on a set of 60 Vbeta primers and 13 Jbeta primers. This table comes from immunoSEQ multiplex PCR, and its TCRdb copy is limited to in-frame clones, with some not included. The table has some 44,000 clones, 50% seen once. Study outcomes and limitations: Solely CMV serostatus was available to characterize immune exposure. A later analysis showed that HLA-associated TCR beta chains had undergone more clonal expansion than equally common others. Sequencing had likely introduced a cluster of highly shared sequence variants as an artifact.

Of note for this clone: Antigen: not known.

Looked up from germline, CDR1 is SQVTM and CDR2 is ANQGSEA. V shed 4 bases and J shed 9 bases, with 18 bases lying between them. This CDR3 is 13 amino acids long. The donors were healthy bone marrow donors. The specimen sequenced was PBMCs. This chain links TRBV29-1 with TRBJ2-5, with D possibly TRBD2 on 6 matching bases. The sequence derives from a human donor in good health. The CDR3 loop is CSVVGSYREAQYF. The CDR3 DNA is TGCAGCGTTGTAGGAAGCTATAGGGAGGCCCAGTACTTC.